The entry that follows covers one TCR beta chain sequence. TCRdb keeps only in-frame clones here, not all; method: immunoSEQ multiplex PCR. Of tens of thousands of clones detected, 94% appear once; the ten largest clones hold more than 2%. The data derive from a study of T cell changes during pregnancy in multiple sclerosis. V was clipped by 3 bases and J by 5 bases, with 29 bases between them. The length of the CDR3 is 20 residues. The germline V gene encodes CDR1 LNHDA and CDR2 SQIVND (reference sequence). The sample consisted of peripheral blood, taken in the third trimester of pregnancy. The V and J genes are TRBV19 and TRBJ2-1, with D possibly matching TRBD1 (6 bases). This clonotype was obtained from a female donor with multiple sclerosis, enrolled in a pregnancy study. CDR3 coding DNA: TGTGCCAGTAGTATCCCTACAGGGTTGGGGGTACCAGGTTTGGACAATGAGCAGTTCTTC. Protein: CASSIPTGLGVPGLDNEQFF.